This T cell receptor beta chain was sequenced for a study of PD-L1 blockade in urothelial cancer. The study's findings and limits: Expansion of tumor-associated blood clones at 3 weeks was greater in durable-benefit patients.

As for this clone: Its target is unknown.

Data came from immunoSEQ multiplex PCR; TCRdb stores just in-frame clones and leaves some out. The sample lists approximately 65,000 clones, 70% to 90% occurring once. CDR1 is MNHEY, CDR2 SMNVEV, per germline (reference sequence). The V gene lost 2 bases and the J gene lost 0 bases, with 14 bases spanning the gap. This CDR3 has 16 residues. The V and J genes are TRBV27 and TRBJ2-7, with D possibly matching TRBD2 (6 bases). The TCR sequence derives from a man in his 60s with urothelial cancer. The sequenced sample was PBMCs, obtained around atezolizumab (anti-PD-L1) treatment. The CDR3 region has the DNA TGTGCCAGCAGTTTAAAAATTGCTAGCGCCTCCTACGAGCAGTACTTC. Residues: CASSLKIASASYEQYF.